The sequence of this TCR beta chain was determined in a study of blood T cell repertoires in COVID-19. Whole-study context: Sites across the United States, Italy and Spain contributed samples from acute and convalescent COVID-19. In each case, the material was cDNA or gDNA derived from T cells, B-cell-depleted T cells, or PBMCs.

How the authors handled the data: Amplified reference gene primers provided the basis for estimating nucleated cell counts. Repertoires were generated with immunoSEQ multiplex PCR, while TCRdb's copy carries only in-frame clones and drops some. The V and J calls and clone size were taken over from that table, and D and trimming were inferred from the DNA. The repertoire holds tens of thousands of clones, with approximately 87% as singletons. The V segment lost 1 base and the J segment 4 bases; nucleotides outside the gene matches: 3. CDR3 length equals 14 residues. Germline CDR1 reads SGHTA; CDR2 reads FQGNSA.

The source is a human donor in a cohort sampled during active COVID-19. The V and J genes are TRBV7-2 and TRBJ2-7; TRBD2 agrees at 8 bases. Sequencing was carried out using peripheral blood. Written as DNA, the CDR3 is TGTGCCAGCAGCTTAGAAGCGGGGGTTTACGAGCAGTACTTC. As protein: CASSLEAGVYEQYF.